A single TCR beta chain is shown here with its context. BIOMED2 TRB-A/B primer pools were used in multiplex TRB PCR. TCRdb itself ran the multiplex PCR reads through MiXCR, one entry per CDR3 protein. The profile covers some 3,000 distinct CDR3 sequences, with roughly 22% appearing a single time and around 15% taken by the ten largest. Each TRB amplification used about 220-500 ng of genomic DNA from blood. This entry is derived from a study of T and B cells in COVID-19 patients. J gave up 3 bases and V 3 bases, and 4 bases lay outside the gene matches. The CDR3 is 15 residues long. The germline gives CDR1 KGHDR, CDR2 SFDVKD.

The sample comprised blood. The rearrangement uses TRBV24-1 and TRBJ2-7; the match to TRBD1 covers 10 bases. The clonotype comes from a human donor with active COVID-19. Here the CDR3 reads CATSDPGTGDYEQYF. The DNA of the CDR3 is TGTGCCACCAGTGATCCCGGGACAGGGGACTACGAGCAGTACTTC.